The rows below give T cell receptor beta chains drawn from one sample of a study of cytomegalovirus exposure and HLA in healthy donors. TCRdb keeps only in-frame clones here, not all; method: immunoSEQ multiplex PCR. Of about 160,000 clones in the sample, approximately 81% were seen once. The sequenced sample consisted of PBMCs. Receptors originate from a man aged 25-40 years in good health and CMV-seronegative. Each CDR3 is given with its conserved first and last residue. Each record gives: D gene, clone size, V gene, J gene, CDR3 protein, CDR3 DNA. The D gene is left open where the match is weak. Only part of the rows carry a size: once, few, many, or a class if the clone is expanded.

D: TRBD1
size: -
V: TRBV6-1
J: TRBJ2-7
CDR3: CASSPLTGQGSEQYF
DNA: TGTGCCAGCAGTCCCCTTACGGGACAGGGTTCCGAGCAGTACTTC

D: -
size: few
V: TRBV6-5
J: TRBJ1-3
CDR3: CASSFRQGTSGNTIYF
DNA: TGTGCCAGCAGTTTCCGGCAGGGAACCTCTGGAAACACCATATATTTT

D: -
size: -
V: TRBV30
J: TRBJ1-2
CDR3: CAGRGRGYTF
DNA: TGTGCCGGCAGGGGAAGAGGCTACACCTTC

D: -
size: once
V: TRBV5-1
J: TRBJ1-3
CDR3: CASSLGAGSGNTIYF
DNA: TGCGCCAGCAGCTTGGGGGCAGGCTCTGGAAACACCATATATTTT

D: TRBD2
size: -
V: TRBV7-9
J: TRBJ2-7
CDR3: CSSSLAGGDYFWSYEQYF
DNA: TGTTCCAGCAGCTTAGCGGGGGGGGACTACTTCTGGTCCTACGAGCAGTACTTC

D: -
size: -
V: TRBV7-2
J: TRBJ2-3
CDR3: CASSFNRVGGADTQYF
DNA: TGTGCCAGCAGCTTCAATCGGGTTGGCGGCGCAGATACGCAGTATTTT

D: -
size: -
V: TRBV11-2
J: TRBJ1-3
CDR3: CASSRETGLSGNTIYF
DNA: TGTGCCAGCAGTCGAGAAACAGGGCTCTCTGGAAACACCATATATTTT

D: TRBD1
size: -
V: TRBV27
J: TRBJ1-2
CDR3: CASRQPGTGYGYTF
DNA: TGTGCCAGCAGGCAACCGGGGACAGGATATGGCTACACCTTC

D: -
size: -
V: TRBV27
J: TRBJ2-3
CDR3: CASRGLSSLTDTQYF
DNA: TGTGCCAGCAGGGGACTTTCCTCCCTCACAGATACGCAGTATTTT

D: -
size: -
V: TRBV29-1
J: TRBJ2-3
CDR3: CSVEGQLTDTQYF
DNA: TGCAGCGTTGAGGGGCAGTTGACAGATACGCAGTATTTT

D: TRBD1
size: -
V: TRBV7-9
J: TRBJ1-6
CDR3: CASSLPGGQSRFNSPLHF
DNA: TGTGCCAGCAGCTTACCAGGGGGCCAGAGCCGGTTTAATTCACCCCTCCACTTT

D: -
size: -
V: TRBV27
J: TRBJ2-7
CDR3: CASSLLGGVVFEQYF
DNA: TGTGCCAGCAGTTTATTGGGGGGAGTGGTTTTCGAGCAGTACTTC

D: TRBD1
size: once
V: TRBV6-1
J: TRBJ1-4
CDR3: CASSWTGGDEKLFF
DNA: TGTGCCAGCAGTTGGACAGGGGGGGATGAAAAACTGTTTTTT

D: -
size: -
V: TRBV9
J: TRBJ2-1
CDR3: CASSVDSIAYNEQFF
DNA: TGTGCCAGCAGCGTAGATAGTATTGCCTACAATGAGCAGTTCTTC

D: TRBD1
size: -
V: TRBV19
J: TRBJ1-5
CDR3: CASAGRDRALWEDQPQHF
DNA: TGTGCCAGCGCAGGCCGGGACAGGGCCCTCTGGGAGGATCAGCCCCAGCATTTT

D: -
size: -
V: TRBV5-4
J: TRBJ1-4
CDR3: CASSRNGGSEKLFF
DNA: TGTGCCAGCAGCCGGAACGGGGGTAGTGAAAAACTGTTTTTT

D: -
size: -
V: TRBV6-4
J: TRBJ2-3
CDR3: CASSVGASTDTQYF
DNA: TGTGCCAGCAGTGTGGGAGCGAGCACAGATACGCAGTATTTT

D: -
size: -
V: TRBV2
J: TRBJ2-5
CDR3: CASSVQGRETQYF
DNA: TGTGCCAGCAGTGTTCAGGGGCGCGAGACCCAGTACTTC

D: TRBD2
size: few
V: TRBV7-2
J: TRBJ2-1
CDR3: CASSSGLAGAGEQFF
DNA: TGTGCCAGCAGCTCGGGACTAGCGGGAGCTGGAGAGCAGTTCTTC

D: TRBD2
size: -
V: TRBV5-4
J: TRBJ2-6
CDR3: CASSPRTSGISGANVLTF
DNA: TGTGCCAGCAGCCCAAGGACTAGCGGGATTTCTGGGGCCAACGTCCTGACTTTC